These T cell receptor beta chains were read from a single sample in a study of blood T cell repertoires in COVID-19. Profiling relied on immunoSEQ multiplex PCR, and the TCRdb table lists in-frame clones only, not all of them. The sample contains over 250,000 clones, 88% of which appear only once. The sequenced sample consisted of peripheral blood. The receptors here all came from a man between 60 and 75 years old who had recovered from COVID-19. CDR3s include the opening cysteine and the closing phenylalanine or tryptophan. D genes are given only for firm matches. Some rows mark clone size as missing; the rest say once, few, many or name a class of expanded clone.

J: TRBJ2-7
V: TRBV6-5
size: once
D: -
CDR3: CASSGQSSYEQYF
DNA: TGTGCCAGCAGCGGACAGAGCTCCTACGAGCAGTACTTC

J: TRBJ2-7
V: TRBV5-1
size: -
D: -
CDR3: CASSLEGQKSYEQYF
DNA: TGCGCCAGCAGCTTGGAAGGACAGAAGTCCTACGAGCAGTACTTC

J: TRBJ2-5
V: TRBV19
size: -
D: TRBD1
CDR3: CASSVLNRGRETQYF
DNA: TGTGCCAGTAGTGTCCTAAACAGGGGGAGAGAGACCCAGTACTTC

J: TRBJ1-1
V: TRBV6-4
size: -
D: -
CDR3: CASSPGTSSGNTEAFF
DNA: TGTGCCAGCAGTCCGGGGACATCCTCGGGGAACACTGAAGCTTTCTTT

J: TRBJ1-2
V: TRBV2
size: -
D: -
CDR3: CASSERQVVNYGYTF
DNA: TGTGCCAGCAGTGAAAGGCAGGTCGTTAACTATGGCTACACCTTC

J: TRBJ1-1
V: TRBV30
size: -
D: -
CDR3: CAWTRAGGNTEAFF
DNA: TGTGCCTGGACTAGGGCGGGGGGGAACACTGAAGCTTTCTTT

J: TRBJ2-7
V: TRBV9
size: -
D: -
CDR3: CASSVAPLYEQYF
DNA: TGTGCCAGCAGCGTAGCCCCTCTCTACGAGCAGTACTTC

J: TRBJ1-2
V: TRBV10-3
size: -
D: TRBD1
CDR3: CAISPQGTNYGYTF
DNA: TGTGCCATCAGCCCACAGGGGACTAACTATGGCTACACCTTC

J: TRBJ1-2
V: TRBV29-1
size: -
D: -
CDR3: CSVEEPGRVYGYTF
DNA: TGCAGCGTTGAAGAACCGGGTCGGGTATATGGCTACACCTTC

J: TRBJ1-2
V: TRBV9
size: -
D: TRBD1
CDR3: CASSVTGAGYTF
DNA: TGTGCCAGCAGCGTCACAGGGGCTGGCTACACCTTC

J: TRBJ2-5
V: TRBV11-3
size: once
D: TRBD1
CDR3: CASSFGTGYQETQYF
DNA: TGTGCCAGCAGCTTTGGGACAGGGTACCAAGAGACCCAGTACTTC

J: TRBJ2-2
V: TRBV11-3
size: -
D: TRBD1
CDR3: CASSLGQGVNTGELFF
DNA: TGTGCCAGCAGCTTAGGTCAGGGGGTGAACACCGGGGAGCTGTTTTTT

J: TRBJ2-7
V: TRBV2
size: few
D: -
CDR3: CASSEEGVGGVPREF
DNA: TGTGCCAGCAGTGAAGAAGGTGTAGGCGGGGTGCCCCGGGAATTC

J: TRBJ2-3
V: TRBV18
size: once
D: TRBD2
CDR3: CASSPGVAGPPDTQYF
DNA: TGTGCCAGCTCACCCGGGGTAGCGGGGCCCCCGGATACGCAGTATTTT

J: TRBJ1-1
V: TRBV6-1
size: -
D: -
CDR3: CASSEVLGRPISNTEAFF
DNA: TGTGCCAGCAGTGAAGTTCTGGGCCGGCCTATATCGAACACTGAAGCTTTCTTT

J: TRBJ1-6
V: TRBV9
size: -
D: TRBD1
CDR3: CASSAQGALNSPLHF
DNA: TGTGCCAGCAGCGCCCAGGGGGCTTTGAATTCACCCCTCCACTTT

J: TRBJ1-1
V: TRBV19
size: -
D: TRBD1
CDR3: CASSIRGPAYTEAFF
DNA: TGTGCCAGTAGTATCAGGGGGCCGGCGTACACTGAAGCTTTCTTT

J: TRBJ1-2
V: TRBV7-9
size: -
D: -
CDR3: CASSRRGSEVSANYGYTF
DNA: TGTGCCAGCAGCCGAAGAGGATCAGAGGTATCAGCTAACTATGGCTACACCTTC

J: TRBJ1-1
V: TRBV5-1
size: -
D: -
CDR3: CASSRTDRRLNTEAFF
DNA: TGCGCCAGCAGCCGCACCGACAGGCGGCTGAACACTGAAGCTTTCTTT

J: TRBJ2-5
V: TRBV6-5
size: -
D: -
CDR3: CASSYLDGGGETQYF
DNA: TGTGCCAGCAGCTATCTGGACGGGGGAGGAGAGACCCAGTACTTC

J: TRBJ2-5
V: TRBV27
size: -
D: TRBD2
CDR3: CASSELAGGLETQYF
DNA: TGTGCCAGCAGCGAACTAGCGGGGGGGTTAGAGACCCAGTACTTC

J: TRBJ2-7
V: TRBV10-3
size: once
D: -
CDR3: CAIRGRSSYEQYF
DNA: TGTGCCATCAGGGGGAGGAGCTCCTACGAGCAGTACTTC

J: TRBJ1-6
V: TRBV3-1/TRBV3-2
size: -
D: -
CDR3: CASSQGPQPYNSPLHF
DNA: TGTGCCAGCAGCCAAGGCCCACAGCCCTATAATTCACCCCTCCACTTT

J: TRBJ2-1
V: TRBV6-2/TRBV6-3
size: few
D: -
CDR3: CASSSPSRGPNNEQFF
DNA: TGTGCCAGCAGCTCCCCCTCGCGAGGGCCGAACAATGAGCAGTTCTTC

J: TRBJ2-1
V: TRBV29-1
size: once
D: -
CDR3: CSVERFRNNEQFF
DNA: TGCAGCGTTGAAAGATTCAGGAATAATGAGCAGTTCTTC

J: TRBJ2-3
V: TRBV18
size: -
D: TRBD2
CDR3: CASSGGLAGTDTQYF
DNA: TGTGCCAGCTCAGGCGGACTAGCGGGGACTGATACGCAGTATTTT

J: TRBJ2-1
V: TRBV9
size: -
D: -
CDR3: CASSVDPVADNEQFF
DNA: TGTGCCAGCAGCGTAGACCCGGTAGCAGACAATGAGCAGTTCTTC

J: TRBJ1-4
V: TRBV4-2
size: -
D: -
CDR3: CASSQGPSTNEKLFF
DNA: TGTGCCAGCAGCCAAGGGCCCTCAACTAATGAAAAACTGTTTTTT

J: TRBJ1-2
V: TRBV7-8
size: once
D: -
CDR3: CASSPRPGQIYGYTF
DNA: TGTGCCAGCAGCCCCCGACCCGGACAGATCTATGGCTACACCTTC

J: TRBJ2-2
V: TRBV6-5
size: -
D: -
CDR3: CASSSTDMTNTGELFF
DNA: TGTGCCAGCAGTTCTACGGACATGACGAACACCGGGGAGCTGTTTTTT

J: TRBJ1-1
V: TRBV19
size: -
D: TRBD1
CDR3: CASRTGWSTEAFF
DNA: TGTGCCAGTCGGACAGGTTGGAGCACTGAAGCTTTCTTT

J: TRBJ1-4
V: TRBV25-1
size: -
D: -
CDR3: CASSAPGFRYEKLFF
DNA: TGTGCCAGCAGTGCCCCAGGGTTTAGGTATGAAAAACTGTTTTTT

J: TRBJ1-1
V: TRBV14
size: -
D: TRBD1
CDR3: CASSPTRGWNTEAFF
DNA: TGTGCCAGCAGCCCTACCAGGGGGTGGAACACTGAAGCTTTCTTT

J: TRBJ1-1
V: TRBV19
size: -
D: -
CDR3: CASKSRMGQGNTEAFF
DNA: TGTGCCAGTAAAAGTAGGATGGGTCAGGGGAACACTGAAGCTTTCTTT

J: TRBJ1-5
V: TRBV5-5
size: -
D: -
CDR3: CASSYRLGEGNQPQHF
DNA: TGTGCCAGCAGCTATCGACTCGGAGAGGGCAATCAGCCCCAGCATTTT

J: TRBJ1-1
V: TRBV5-4
size: -
D: TRBD1
CDR3: CASSPDRANTEAFF
DNA: TGTGCCAGCAGCCCGGACAGGGCGAACACTGAAGCTTTCTTT

J: TRBJ2-7
V: TRBV7-9
size: -
D: -
CDR3: CASSGQKETYEQYF
DNA: TGTGCCAGCAGCGGCCAAAAAGAAACCTACGAGCAGTACTTC

J: TRBJ1-1
V: TRBV2
size: -
D: -
CDR3: CASSESQGGRRGTEAFF
DNA: TGTGCCAGCAGTGAGTCTCAGGGAGGCCGTCGGGGCACTGAAGCTTTCTTT

J: TRBJ1-1
V: TRBV6-2/TRBV6-3
size: -
D: -
CDR3: CASSFQVETVFMNTEAFF
DNA: TGTGCCAGCAGTTTCCAAGTCGAAACAGTGTTCATGAACACTGAAGCTTTCTTT

J: TRBJ2-3
V: TRBV7-9
size: -
D: -
CDR3: CASSPYRAPDTQYF
DNA: TGTGCCAGCAGCCCATACAGGGCACCAGATACGCAGTATTTT

J: TRBJ2-1
V: TRBV18
size: -
D: TRBD1
CDR3: CASSPLTGTGTYNEQFF
DNA: TGTGCCAGCTCACCTTTAACCGGGACAGGGACTTACAATGAGCAGTTCTTC

J: TRBJ2-7
V: TRBV3-1/TRBV3-2
size: -
D: -
CDR3: CASSLGPTGEQYF
DNA: TGTGCCAGCAGCCTCGGTCCTACTGGCGAGCAGTACTTC

J: TRBJ2-2
V: TRBV5-1
size: -
D: TRBD2
CDR3: CASSIQRGSTGELFF
DNA: TGCGCCAGCAGTATTCAGCGGGGGAGCACCGGGGAGCTGTTTTTT

J: TRBJ2-2
V: TRBV7-3
size: -
D: TRBD2
CDR3: CASSPQLAGNGELFF
DNA: TGTGCCAGCAGCCCACAGTTAGCGGGGAACGGGGAGCTGTTTTTT

J: TRBJ2-3
V: TRBV9
size: few
D: -
CDR3: CASSVVASGTDTQYF
DNA: TGTGCCAGCAGCGTAGTAGCCAGCGGCACAGATACGCAGTATTTT

J: TRBJ2-7
V: TRBV18
size: once
D: TRBD1
CDR3: CASSLGQGAQEQYF
DNA: TGTGCCAGCTCTCTCGGACAGGGGGCACAAGAGCAGTACTTC

J: TRBJ2-3
V: TRBV7-2
size: -
D: TRBD1
CDR3: CASSQTGGWGTDTQYF
DNA: TGTGCCAGCAGCCAGACAGGGGGGTGGGGCACAGATACGCAGTATTTT

J: TRBJ2-1
V: TRBV15
size: -
D: TRBD1
CDR3: CATSRPRTGGDNEQFF
DNA: TGTGCCACCAGCAGACCTCGGACAGGGGGGGACAATGAGCAGTTCTTC

J: TRBJ2-1
V: TRBV12-5
size: -
D: TRBD1
CDR3: CASGLGQGVEQFF
DNA: TGTGCTAGTGGTTTGGGTCAGGGGGTTGAGCAGTTCTTC

J: TRBJ2-1
V: TRBV5-4
size: -
D: TRBD1
CDR3: CASSLRQGGYNEQFF
DNA: TGTGCCAGCAGTTTAAGACAGGGCGGCTACAATGAGCAGTTCTTC

J: TRBJ2-3
V: TRBV10-3
size: once
D: TRBD1
CDR3: CAIRGGQASTDTQYF
DNA: TGTGCCATCAGGGGTGGACAGGCCAGCACAGATACGCAGTATTTT

J: TRBJ1-3
V: TRBV5-5
size: -
D: -
CDR3: CASSLDSAGNTIYF
DNA: TGTGCCAGCAGCTTGGACTCGGCTGGAAACACCATATATTTT

J: TRBJ2-1
V: TRBV5-1
size: -
D: -
CDR3: CASSTGLNEQFF
DNA: TGCGCCAGCAGCACGGGACTCAATGAGCAGTTCTTC

J: TRBJ2-3
V: TRBV2
size: -
D: -
CDR3: CASPERLASTDTQYF
DNA: TGTGCCAGCCCTGAACGGCTAGCTAGCACAGATACGCAGTATTTT

J: TRBJ2-7
V: TRBV4-1
size: -
D: TRBD2
CDR3: CASSPGLAVTYEQYF
DNA: TGCGCCAGCAGCCCCGGACTAGCGGTAACCTACGAGCAGTACTTC

J: TRBJ1-2
V: TRBV14
size: -
D: -
CDR3: CASSPRGGQASGYTF
DNA: TGTGCCAGCAGCCCACGAGGGGGACAAGCTTCTGGCTACACCTTC

J: TRBJ1-2
V: TRBV12-3/TRBV12-4
size: -
D: -
CDR3: CASSSGPYGYTF
DNA: TGTGCCAGCAGTTCGGGTCCCTATGGCTACACCTTC

J: TRBJ1-5
V: TRBV6-1
size: once
D: -
CDR3: CASSEAQGLGQPQHF
DNA: TGTGCCAGCAGTGAAGCTCAGGGATTGGGCCAGCCCCAGCATTTT